A single sample is the source of the 23 T cell receptor beta chains below, sequenced in a study of blood T cell repertoires in COVID-19. The assay was immunoSEQ multiplex PCR, and TCRdb's table has in-frame clones only and misses some. The sample records some 120,000 clones, 69% being singletons. Input material: peripheral blood. These receptors were obtained from a woman in her 70s with acute or convalescent COVID-19.

The chain combines TRBV4-2 with TRBJ2-3; 7 bases are shared with TRBD1. This CDR3 comprises 15 residues. Germline values: CDR1 LGHNA, CDR2 YNFKEQ. V gave up 4 bases and J gave up 2 bases; unmatched junction bases: 6. For the CDR3, the DNA is TGTGCCAGCAGCCGCAAACAGGGGAACACAGATACGCAGTATTTT. It specifies CASSRKQGNTDTQYF.

This chain links TRBV9 with TRBJ1-6, with 10 positions matching TRBD1. V was clipped by 4 bases and J by 5 bases; unmatched bases: 6. The CDR3 runs to 16 residues. Germline CDR1 is SGDLS and CDR2 is YYNGEE. The CDR3 protein is CASSFSTGGHNSPLHF. DNA for the CDR3: TGTGCCAGCAGCTTCTCGACAGGGGGCCATAATTCACCCCTCCACTTT. The full variable domain, with the rest looked up from reference TRBV9 and TRBJ1-6, is DSGVTQTPKHLITATGQRVTLRCSPRSGDLSVYWYQQSLDQGLQFLIQYYNGEERAKGNILERFSAQQFPDLHSELNLSSLELGDSALYFCASSFSTGGHNSPLHFGNGTRLTVT.

V usage is TRBV15 and J usage is TRBJ1-3, with 9 bases aligning to TRBD1. The junction had 7 bases not matched to a gene; V was cut back by 9 bases and J by 4 bases. The CDR3 sequence is 14 residues long. From germline, CDR1 is LNHNV and CDR2 YYDKDF (reference sequence). The CDR3 nucleotides read TGTGCCACTCGGACAGGGGATAGGGGAAACACCATATATTTT. It is translated as CATRTGDRGNTIYF.

The chain joins TRBV5-4 to TRBJ2-2; 7 bases are a match to TRBD1. Unmatched junction bases numbered 3, after V lost 3 bases and J lost 1 base. Germline V gene lookup returns CDR1 SGHNT and CDR2 YYREEE (reference sequence). The CDR3 consists of 15 residues. The CDR3 loop reads CASSSGTVNTGELFF. The CDR3 nucleotides are TGTGCCAGCAGCTCCGGGACAGTGAACACCGGGGAGCTGTTTTTT.

This clone was observed a few times. This chain links TRBV10-1 with TRBJ1-1; D is perhaps TRBD1 (6 bases). This CDR3 contains 13 residues. CDR1 WNHNN and CDR2 SYGVQD come from the germline V gene (reference sequence). Trimming left V 3 bases short and J 5 bases short, with 10 bases between. The CDR3 region is CASSEAGTTEAFF. In nucleotides, the CDR3 is TGCGCCAGCAGTGAAGCCGGGACAACTGAAGCTTTCTTT.

There are a few counts of this clone. The chain combines TRBV6-5 with TRBJ1-2, with TRBD1 matching 11 bases. The CDR3 runs to 13 residues. The ends lost 8 bases at V and 5 bases at J; junction bases unmatched: 4. Per the germline V gene, CDR1 is MNHEY and CDR2 is SVGAGI. The CDR3 reads CASVGQGAYGYTF. The CDR3 DNA is TGTGCCAGCGTAGGACAGGGGGCTTATGGCTACACCTTC.

Concerning this clone itself: A single base separates this from a much larger clone, so it may be a read error. CDR3 DNA: TGTGCCATCAGTGAGCCCGGACAGAGGGCTAACTATGGCTACACCTTC. Translating gives CAISEPGQRANYGYTF. V gene TRBV10-3 combines with J gene TRBJ1-2; weak D call: TRBD1 (6 bases). The germline V and J ends were trimmed by 2 bases and 0 bases, with 13 bases remaining between them. CDR3 length: 16 amino acids. Per germline, CDR1 ENHRY and CDR2 SYGVKD.

As to this clone: One junction end does not reproduce the germline sequence, and a read error may be involved. Other DNA sequences of this sample code for an identical CDR3. This chain's CDR3 is CSASSWTGSQPQHF. CDR3 nucleotides: TGCAGCGCTAGTTCGTGGACAGGGAGTCAGCCCCAGCATTTT. The chain has TRBV20-1 and TRBJ1-5; 8 bases align to TRBD1. Germline loops: CDR1 DFQATT, CDR2 SNEGSKA (reference sequence). The CDR3 runs 14 residues.

The gene calls are TRBV6-2 or TRBV6-3 and TRBJ2-7, with 9 nucleotides matching TRBD1. Germline CDR1 and CDR2: MNHEY and SVGEGT. The V and J ends lost 1 base and 12 bases, in that order; junction bases with no gene match: 7. CDR3 length equals 13 residues. CDR3: CASSYFQGQGLYF. Here the CDR3 DNA reads TGTGCCAGCAGTTACTTCCAAGGACAGGGGTTGTACTTC.

V and J are TRBV28 and TRBJ2-1; D is unclear. Germline CDR1 is MDHEN and CDR2 is SYDVKM. The germline V and J ends were trimmed by 4 bases and 3 bases, with 10 bases remaining between them. CDR3 length equals 14 residues. CDR3 protein: CASSSPASYNEQFF. For the CDR3, the DNA is TGTGCCAGCAGTTCCCCCGCGAGCTACAATGAGCAGTTCTTC.

The chain is built from TRBV7-8 and TRBJ1-2, with D hard to call. The V end was cut by 6 bases, the J end by 6 bases, with 14 bases between. CDR1 and CDR2 (germline): SGHVS, FQNEAQ. This CDR3 spans 13 amino acids. The CDR3 region is CASSLNWANGYTF. The CDR3 bases are TGTGCCAGCAGTCTAAACTGGGCAAATGGCTACACCTTC.

The sample holds a few counts of this clone. The rearrangement joins TRBV5-6 to TRBJ2-7; possible D gene TRBD2, 6 bases. CDR1 is SGHDT and CDR2 is YYEEEE in the germline V gene. Trimming shortened V by 4 bases and J by 3 bases, and 11 bases separated the two germline ends. This CDR3 has 13 residues. Here the CDR3 reads CASSGTDNYEQYF. In DNA form, the CDR3 reads TGTGCCAGCAGCGGGACTGACAACTACGAGCAGTACTTC.

CDR3 in DNA: TGTGCCAGCAGCGAAAATCTAGACCTGGCTGGCTATGGCTACACCTTC. It yields the protein CASSENLDLAGYGYTF. The chain combines TRBV28 with TRBJ1-2; D not resolved. Looked up from germline, CDR1 is MDHEN and CDR2 is SYDVKM. This CDR3 has 16 residues. V lost 6 bases and J 4 bases, leaving 21 bases between the germline ends.

This clone was counted a few times. The gene calls are TRBV12-2 and TRBJ2-7; the table gives TRBD2 as D, unverified against the DNA. TRBV12-2 is described as a pseudogene. The CDR3 extends over 11 amino acids. Written as DNA, the CDR3 is TGTGCAAGTCGCGAGGTAGACGAGCAGTACTTC. Its protein product is CASREVDEQYF.

This clone was counted between two and nine times. This sequence joins TRBV7-8 and TRBJ1-5; 11 positions match TRBD1. The CDR3 is 20 residues long. V shed 1 base, J shed 1 base, and the junction held 12 bases outside the gene matches. CDR1 and CDR2 (germline): SGHVS, FQNEAQ. The CDR3 nucleotides are TGTGCCAGCAGCTTAGGGACAGGGGGCGTAGGGGTACGCAGCAATCAGCCCCAGCATTTT. This gives the protein CASSLGTGGVGVRSNQPQHF.

J is TRBJ2-3 and V is TRBV16, with a possible D match to TRBD1 (5 bases). Germline V gene sequence: CDR1 KGHSY, CDR2 FQNENV. V gave up 0 bases and J gave up 3 bases, with 13 bases separating them. This CDR3 region has 16 residues. In DNA form, the CDR3 reads TGTGCCAGCAGCCAATCTAGGGGTGCGTCGACAGATACGCAGTATTTT. Its translation: CASSQSRGASTDTQYF.

This chain connects TRBV28 to TRBJ2-2, with 9 bases lining up with TRBD2. V gave up 6 bases and J gave up 4 bases; unmatched junction bases: 9. CDR1 is MDHEN, CDR2 SYDVKM, per germline. The CDR3 contains 16 residues. Here the CDR3 DNA reads TGTGCCAGCAGGGAGACTAGCGGACCTACCACCGGGGAGCTGTTTTTT. Its protein product is CASRETSGPTTGELFF.

The chain recombines TRBV4-1 with TRBJ2-7; possibly TRBD2 for D (6 bases). The CDR3 runs 13 residues. Germline V gives CDR1 MGHRA, CDR2 YSYEKL. V lost 0 bases and J 5 bases, leaving 8 bases between the germline ends. This chain's CDR3 is CASSQEGEDEQYF. Written as DNA, the CDR3 is TGCGCCAGCAGCCAAGAAGGGGAGGACGAGCAGTACTTC.

The chain employs TRBV24-1 and TRBJ2-3; D is perhaps TRBD1 (6 bases). This CDR3 has 13 amino acids. Looked up from germline, CDR1 is KGHDR and CDR2 is SFDVKD. Trimming took off 9 bases at V and 1 base at J, with 10 bases between the two ends. CDR3 DNA sequence: TGTGCCACCCGTTGGGGGCGCACAGATACGCAGTATTTT. It translates to CATRWGRTDTQYF.

V is TRBV6-5 and J is TRBJ1-6; TRBD1 agrees at 9 bases. CDR1 and CDR2 (germline): MNHEY, SVGAGI. Trimming took 6 bases from V and 8 from J; bases not matched to a gene: 5. The CDR3 extends over 14 amino acids. DNA of the CDR3: TGTGCCAGCAGAAAGTGGACAGGGGATTCACCCCTCCACTTT. Translating gives CASRKWTGDSPLHF.

This rearrangement joins TRBV24-1 to TRBJ2-1; tentative D call: TRBD2 (5 bases). Between the trimmed V and J ends, which lost 9 bases and 3 bases, there was a span of 14 bases. The CDR3 totals 14 residues. Germline CDR1 is KGHDR and CDR2 is SFDVKD. The CDR3 region is CATGTTTFYNEQFF. The CDR3 DNA reads as TGTGCCACCGGCACGACTACTTTCTACAATGAGCAGTTCTTC.

This clone was recorded once. The rearrangement links TRBV30 to TRBJ1-1; TRBD1 matches at 8 bases. V was clipped by 1 base and J by 9 bases; unmatched bases: 13. Germline loops: CDR1 GTSNPN, CDR2 SVGIG (reference sequence). This CDR3 has 15 residues. CDR3 sequence reads: CAWSGNRGAGSQAFF. The CDR3 bases are TGTGCCTGGAGTGGAAACAGGGGGGCCGGTTCTCAAGCTTTCTTT.

V is TRBV25-1 and J is TRBJ1-1; no firm D call. CDR3 length: 15 amino acids. V was shortened by 0 bases and J by 0 bases, with 8 bases between the two germline ends. The germline gives CDR1 MGHDK, CDR2 SYGVNS. The CDR3 reads CASSEYEAMNTEAFF. For the CDR3, the DNA is TGTGCCAGCAGTGAATACGAGGCGATGAACACTGAAGCTTTCTTT.